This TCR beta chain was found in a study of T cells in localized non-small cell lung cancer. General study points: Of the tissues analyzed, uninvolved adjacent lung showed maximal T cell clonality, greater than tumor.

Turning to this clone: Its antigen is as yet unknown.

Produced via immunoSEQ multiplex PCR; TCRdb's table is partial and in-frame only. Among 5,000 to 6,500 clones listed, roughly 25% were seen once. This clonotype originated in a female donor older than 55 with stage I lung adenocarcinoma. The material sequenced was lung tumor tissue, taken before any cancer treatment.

Here the CDR3 DNA reads TGTGCCAGCAGTGAAGGCCCCAACTATGGCTACACCTTC. Translating gives CASSEGPNYGYTF. The chain uses TRBV25-1 and TRBJ1-2; D is unclear. The V gene's germline CDR1 is MGHDK and CDR2 SYGVNS. V was pared by 2 bases and J by 2 bases, with 6 bases between. The CDR3 has 13 amino acids.